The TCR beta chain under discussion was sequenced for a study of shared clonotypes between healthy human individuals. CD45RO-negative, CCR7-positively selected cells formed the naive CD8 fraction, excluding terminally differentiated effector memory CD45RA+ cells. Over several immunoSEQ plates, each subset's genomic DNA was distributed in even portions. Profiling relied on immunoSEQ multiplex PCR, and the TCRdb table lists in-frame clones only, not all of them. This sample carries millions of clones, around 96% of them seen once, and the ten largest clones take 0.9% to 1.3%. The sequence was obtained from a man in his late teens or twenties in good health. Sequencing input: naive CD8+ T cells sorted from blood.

The CDR3 protein is CATSRDPNGGLGNEQFF. In DNA form, the CDR3 reads TGTGCCACCAGCAGAGATCCGAACGGGGGCCTGGGCAATGAGCAGTTCTTC. J is TRBJ2-1 and V is TRBV15; D tentatively fits TRBD1 or TRBD2 (6 bases each). CDR1 and CDR2 from the germline V gene are LNHNV and YYDKDF (reference sequence). CDR3 length: 17 amino acids. Trimming left V 0 bases short and J 6 bases short, with 18 bases between.